This T cell receptor (beta chain) is from a study of blood T cells in healthy people across ages. This clonotype came up a few times. The CDR3 sequence is 15 residues long. Trimming shortened V by 2 bases and J by 11 bases, and 20 bases separated the two germline ends. A second about 6 to 12 cycle PCR used barcoded and J-beta primers. TCRdb itself ran the 5' RACE reads through MiXCR, one entry per CDR3 protein. Seen here are approximately 810,000 distinct CDR3 sequences, roughly 26% observed once, and the top ten hold about 18%. Material: blood. The sequence was collected from a woman at least 80 years old in good health. V and J are TRBV12-3 or TRBV12-4 and TRBJ2-3; D perhaps matches TRBD2 (5 bases). CDR3 region: CASSLMRVGTDVQYF. In nucleotides, the CDR3 is TGTGCCAGCAGTTTAATGAGGGTCGGAACAGATGTGCAGTATTTT.